Below are 22 T cell receptor beta chains sequenced from a single sample in a study of shared clonotypes between healthy human individuals. Profiled with immunoSEQ multiplex PCR; TCRdb holds only in-frame clones, not every one. This table has roughly 1,800,000 clones, about 95% appearing once. Positively selected for CCR7, the CD45RO-negative cells used as naive CD8 cells excluded terminally differentiated effector memory CD45RA+ cells. The sample was naive CD8+ T cells sorted from blood. All receptors come from a man aged 18 to 29 in good health.

The chain joins TRBV5-6 to TRBJ2-5; D is ambiguous. The germline CDR1 and CDR2 sequences are SGHDT and YYEEEE. The ends were cut back, 0 bases at V and 2 bases at J, with 5 bases in the middle. The CDR3 runs 13 residues. CDR3 sequence reads: CASSLDLQETQYF. CDR3 nucleotides: TGTGCCAGCAGCTTGGACTTGCAAGAGACCCAGTACTTC.

The chain uses TRBV7-2 and TRBJ1-3; 7 nucleotides line up with TRBD1. CDR3 length: 17 amino acids. Germline CDR1 is SGHTA and CDR2 is FQGNSA. V dropped 3 bases and J dropped 0; count of bases not matched to a gene: 8. The DNA for the CDR3 is TGTGCCAGCAGCTTGGTGACAGGGCCATTCTCTGGAAACACCATATATTTT. Amino acids: CASSLVTGPFSGNTIYF.

The V call is TRBV2, the J call TRBJ2-1; 9 nucleotides match TRBD2. The germline V gene encodes CDR1 SNHLY and CDR2 FYNNEI. The CDR3 extends over 20 amino acids. The V and J ends lost 3 bases and 4 bases, in that order; junction bases with no gene match: 19. This chain's CDR3 is CASSEPSGAGGDLTYNEQFF. DNA of the CDR3: TGTGCCAGCAGTGAGCCGTCAGGGGCGGGAGGGGATTTAACATACAATGAGCAGTTCTTC.

This rearrangement joins TRBV12-5 to TRBJ2-2; no clear D. Germline loops: CDR1 LGHNT, CDR2 FRNRAP. CDR3 size: 13 residues. Trimming removed 1 base at V and 6 bases at J, with 6 bases between. In nucleotides, the CDR3 is TGTGCTAGTGGTTTGGCCGATGCCGGGGAGCTGTTTTTT. Translation: CASGLADAGELFF.

The chain joins TRBV11-2 to TRBJ2-1, with TRBD1 identical over 7 bases. Germline lookup yields CDR1 SGHAT and CDR2 FQNNGV. This CDR3 has 15 residues. Trimming removed 3 bases from V and 0 bases from J; junction bases left unmatched: 2. The CDR3 coding sequence is TGTGCCAGCAGCTTGACAGGGTTCTCCTACAATGAGCAGTTCTTC. Amino acid sequence: CASSLTGFSYNEQFF.

Only one count was recorded for this clone. V is TRBV5-1 and J is TRBJ1-1, with 9 bases that match TRBD1. The germline CDR1 and CDR2 sequences are SGHRS and YFSETQ. The trim removed 4 bases at V and 0 bases at J, leaving 7 bases unmatched. The CDR3 has 16 amino acids. The CDR3: CASSPGQGRMNTEAFF. In DNA form, the CDR3 reads TGCGCCAGCAGCCCCGGACAGGGGAGGATGAACACTGAAGCTTTCTTT.

The chain uses TRBV5-1 and TRBJ2-7; the match to TRBD2 covers 9 bases. The germline V gene has CDR1 SGHRS and CDR2 YFSETQ. The V and J ends lost 0 bases and 3 bases, in that order; junction bases with no gene match: 10. This CDR3 comprises 17 residues. This chain's CDR3 is CASSLDNVAGVFYEQYF. The DNA for the CDR3 is TGCGCCAGCAGCTTGGACAACGTAGCGGGAGTTTTCTACGAGCAGTACTTC.

The chain uses TRBV19 and TRBJ2-1, with 15 bases fitting TRBD2. V lost 3 bases to trimming and J lost 8 bases; unmatched junction nucleotides: 8. The CDR3 totals 17 residues. The germline V gene has CDR1 LNHDA and CDR2 SQIVND (reference sequence). The CDR3 region has the DNA TGTGCCAGTAGTATTTTCGGACTAGCGGGAGGGATCGATGAGCAGTTCTTC. Translated: CASSIFGLAGGIDEQFF. Based on the CDR3 plus reference TRBV19 and TRBJ2-1, the full variable domain is DGGITQSPKYLFRKEGQNVTLSCEQNLNHDAMYWYRQDPGQGLRLIYYSQIVNDFQKGDIAEGYSVSREKKESFPLTVTSAQKNPTAFYLCASSIFGLAGGIDEQFFGPGTRLTVL.

The V and J genes are TRBV14 and TRBJ2-5; perhaps TRBD2 as D (6 bases). Per germline, CDR1 SGHDN and CDR2 FVKESK. The CDR3 totals 15 residues. V was cut by 3 bases and J by 1 base, with 12 bases left in between. This CDR3 is CASSQGTQTQETQYF. The CDR3 coding sequence is TGTGCCAGCAGCCAGGGGACTCAAACCCAAGAGACCCAGTACTTC. The full variable domain, rest sourced from reference TRBV14 and TRBJ2-5, is EAGVTQFPSHSVIEKGQTVTLRCDPISGHDNLYWYRRVMGKEIKFLLHFVKESKQDESGMPNNRFLAERTGGTYSTLKVQPAELEDSGVYFCASSQGTQTQETQYFGPGTRLLVL.

The chain couples TRBV4-1 to TRBJ2-7; TRBD2 might be the D (5 bases). Germline CDR1 MGHRA, CDR2 YSYEKL. V gave up 2 bases and J gave up 3 bases, with 17 bases separating them. This CDR3 contains 16 residues. The chain's CDR3 is CASSQLSEGNFYEQYF. The CDR3 DNA follows: TGCGCCAGCAGCCAATTGTCAGAGGGAAACTTCTACGAGCAGTACTTC.

The genes are TRBV14 and TRBJ2-3; D gene unclear. CDR3 length: 13 residues. Germline loops: CDR1 SGHDN, CDR2 FVKESK. V shed 4 bases and J shed 5 bases, with 10 bases lying between them. Here the CDR3 reads CASSRSVLDTQYF. The CDR3 region has the DNA TGTGCCAGCAGCCGCTCCGTTTTAGATACGCAGTATTTT.

The chain employs TRBV19 and TRBJ2-7; 9 bases fit TRBD2. Germline lookup yields CDR1 LNHDA and CDR2 SQIVND (reference sequence). V shed 6 bases and J 2 bases; nucleotides not matched to a gene: 5. This CDR3 has 14 residues. The CDR3 region has the DNA TGTGCCAGTAGGCCTAGCGGGGCCCCCTACGAGCAGTACTTC. It is translated as CASRPSGAPYEQYF. The whole variable domain, filled in from reference TRBV19 and TRBJ2-7, reads DGGITQSPKYLFRKEGQNVTLSCEQNLNHDAMYWYRQDPGQGLRLIYYSQIVNDFQKGDIAEGYSVSREKKESFPLTVTSAQKNPTAFYLCASRPSGAPYEQYFGPGTRLTVT.

The rearrangement uses TRBV28 and TRBJ1-1, with 10 bases fitting TRBD1. The germline gives CDR1 MDHEN, CDR2 SYDVKM. J lost 4 bases, V lost 8 bases, and 4 bases had no gene match. The CDR3 consists of 13 residues. CDR3 protein: CASAWTGGTEAFF. The CDR3 nucleotides read TGTGCCAGCGCATGGACAGGGGGCACTGAAGCTTTCTTT.

CDR3 DNA sequence: TGTGCCAGCAGTGATACGTGGGACGGCACAGATACGCAGTATTTT. Translation: CASSDTWDGTDTQYF. The chain combines TRBV2 with TRBJ2-3; D may be TRBD1 or TRBD2 (5 bases each). From germline, CDR1 is SNHLY and CDR2 FYNNEI. Trimming took 3 bases from V and 1 from J, leaving 11 bases between them. The CDR3 is 15 residues long.

The genes are TRBV4-1 and TRBJ1-1; D gene ambiguous. The ends were cut back, 1 base at V and 0 bases at J, with 12 bases in the middle. Germline values: CDR1 MGHRA, CDR2 YSYEKL. This CDR3 contains 16 residues. The CDR3 sequence: CASSQVFQLMNTEAFF. The CDR3 nucleotides are TGCGCCAGCAGCCAAGTCTTCCAGTTAATGAACACTGAAGCTTTCTTT.

V and J are TRBV10-1 and TRBJ2-5; TRBD2 matches 7 bases. The CDR3 loop spans 16 amino acids. V shed 0 bases, J shed 1 base, and the junction held 5 bases outside the gene matches. Germline V gives CDR1 WNHNN, CDR2 SYGVQD (reference sequence). As DNA, the CDR3 is TGCGCCAGCAGTGAGTCGGCTAGCGGATCCCAAGAGACCCAGTACTTC. Its translation: CASSESASGSQETQYF.

The chain joins TRBV19 to TRBJ2-7; possibly TRBD1 for D (6 bases). Germline CDR1 LNHDA, CDR2 SQIVND (reference sequence). The CDR3 is 15 residues long. V shed 6 bases and J shed 0 bases, with 15 bases lying between them. The CDR3 protein is CASRPRDTFSYEQYF. DNA of the CDR3: TGTGCCAGTAGGCCCCGGGACACATTCTCCTACGAGCAGTACTTC.

V usage is TRBV6-1 and J usage is TRBJ2-3; no clear D. This CDR3 region has 17 residues. The germline V and J ends were trimmed by 2 bases and 2 bases, with 17 bases remaining between them. Germline-derived CDR1 and CDR2 are MNHNS and SASEGT. The CDR3: CASSEFKGPNPTDTQYF. DNA of the CDR3: TGTGCCAGCAGTGAATTCAAAGGGCCAAACCCCACAGATACGCAGTATTTT.

CDR3 residues: CASSLPGGQGNIYEQYF. CDR3 in DNA: TGTGCCAGCAGCTTGCCGGGGGGGCAGGGGAACATCTACGAGCAGTACTTC. The gene calls are TRBV5-4 and TRBJ2-7; the match to TRBD2 covers 8 bases. The CDR3 loop spans 17 amino acids. Germline CDR1 is SGHNT and CDR2 is YYREEE (reference sequence). V shed 1 base, J shed 3 bases, and the junction held 12 bases outside the gene matches.

The genes are TRBV10-2 and TRBJ2-7; 12 bases map to TRBD2. The J segment lost 5 bases and the V segment lost 2 bases, leaving 1 base of the junction unmatched. The germline CDR1 and CDR2 sequences are WSHSY and SAAADI. This CDR3 comprises 14 residues. In DNA, the CDR3 is TGCGCCAGCAGTGAGAGACTAGCGGGAGACGAGCAGTACTTC. Amino acid sequence: CASSERLAGDEQYF.

The chain has TRBV2 and TRBJ2-5; 8 bases are shared with TRBD2. This CDR3 contains 14 residues. CDR1 and CDR2 (germline): SNHLY, FYNNEI. After removal of 6 bases from V and 1 base from J, the junction contained 4 bases not matched to a gene. CDR3 residues: CASRATSGQETQYF. CDR3 DNA sequence: TGTGCCAGCAGGGCCACTAGCGGCCAAGAGACCCAGTACTTC.

The V gene is TRBV7-9, the J gene TRBJ2-1; TRBD2 matches at 9 bases. Trimming took 2 bases from V and 8 from J; bases not matched to a gene: 13. Looked up from germline, CDR1 is SEHNR and CDR2 is FQNEAQ (reference sequence). The CDR3 sequence is 17 residues long. The CDR3 protein is CASSLSSGGPLGDEQFF. The CDR3 nucleotides are TGTGCCAGCAGCTTAAGTAGCGGGGGCCCTTTAGGGGATGAGCAGTTCTTC.